Detailed here is one T cell receptor beta chain. This CDR3 comprises 13 residues. Trimming took 4 bases from V and 4 from J, leaving 9 bases between them. Germline V lookup: CDR1 SNHLY, CDR2 FYNNEI. The data belong to a study of shared clonotypes between healthy human individuals. The assay was immunoSEQ multiplex PCR, and TCRdb's table has in-frame clones only and misses some. In the table there are about 2 million clones, about 95% of which are singletons. Naive CD8 cells lacked CD45RO, underwent positive selection for CCR7 and left out terminally differentiated effector memory CD45RA+ cells. Recent acute infections and vaccinations were absent in the healthy HIV-negative adult donors.

The clonotype originates from a man younger than 30 in good health. The chain joins TRBV2 to TRBJ2-3; no reliable D call. Sequencing was carried out using naive CD8+ T cells sorted from blood. Here the CDR3 reads CASSGLGPDTQYF. In nucleotides, the CDR3 is TGTGCCAGCAGTGGCCTAGGCCCAGATACGCAGTATTTT.